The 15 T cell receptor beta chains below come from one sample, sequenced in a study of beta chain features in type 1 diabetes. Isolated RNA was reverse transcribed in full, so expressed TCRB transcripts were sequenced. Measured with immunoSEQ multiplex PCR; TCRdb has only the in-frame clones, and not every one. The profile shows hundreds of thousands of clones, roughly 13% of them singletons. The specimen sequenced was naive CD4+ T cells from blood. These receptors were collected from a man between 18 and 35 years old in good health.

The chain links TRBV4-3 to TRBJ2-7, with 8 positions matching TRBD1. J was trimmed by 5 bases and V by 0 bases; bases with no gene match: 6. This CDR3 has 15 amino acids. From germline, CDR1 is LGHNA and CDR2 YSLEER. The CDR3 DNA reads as TGCGCCAGCAGCCAAGATCTCAGGGGGCTGGACGAGCAGTACTTC. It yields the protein CASSQDLRGLDEQYF.

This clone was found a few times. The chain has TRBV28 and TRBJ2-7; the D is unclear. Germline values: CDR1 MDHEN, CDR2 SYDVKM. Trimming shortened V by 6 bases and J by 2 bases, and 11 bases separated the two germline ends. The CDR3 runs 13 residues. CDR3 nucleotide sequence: TGTGCCAGCAGATACAGTACGACCTACGAGCAGTACTTC. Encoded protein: CASRYSTTYEQYF.

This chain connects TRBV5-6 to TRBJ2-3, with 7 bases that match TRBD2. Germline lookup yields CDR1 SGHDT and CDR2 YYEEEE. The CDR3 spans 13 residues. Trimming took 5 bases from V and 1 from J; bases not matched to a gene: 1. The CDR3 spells CASSRGGTDTQYF. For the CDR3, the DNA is TGTGCCAGCAGTCGGGGGGGCACAGATACGCAGTATTTT.

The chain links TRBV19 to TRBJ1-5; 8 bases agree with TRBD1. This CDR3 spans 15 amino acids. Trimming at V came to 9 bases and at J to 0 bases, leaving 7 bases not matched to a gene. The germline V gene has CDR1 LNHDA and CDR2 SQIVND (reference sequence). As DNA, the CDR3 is TGTGCCAGCCTCGACAGGGGTTTTAGCAATCAGCCCCAGCATTTT. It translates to CASLDRGFSNQPQHF.

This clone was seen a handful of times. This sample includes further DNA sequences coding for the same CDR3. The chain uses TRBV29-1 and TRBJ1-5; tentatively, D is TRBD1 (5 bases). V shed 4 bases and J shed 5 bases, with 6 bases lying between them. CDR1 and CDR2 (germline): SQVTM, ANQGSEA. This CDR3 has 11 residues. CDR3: CSVGGDQPQHF. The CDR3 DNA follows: TGCAGCGTTGGGGGCGATCAGCCCCAGCATTTT.

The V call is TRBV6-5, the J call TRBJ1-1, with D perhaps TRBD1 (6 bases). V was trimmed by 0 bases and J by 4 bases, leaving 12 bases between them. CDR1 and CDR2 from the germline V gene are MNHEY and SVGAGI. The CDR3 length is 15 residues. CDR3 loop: CASSYSALRGTEAFF. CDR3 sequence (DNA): TGTGCCAGCAGTTACTCGGCCCTCAGGGGCACTGAAGCTTTCTTT.

CDR3 coding DNA: TGTGCCAGCAGCTTTTTCCCAGGCGAAAGCTCTGGAAACACCATATATTTT. It translates to CASSFFPGESSGNTIYF. The rearrangement joins TRBV7-6 to TRBJ1-3, with D unclear. From germline, CDR1 is SGHVS and CDR2 FNYEAQ. The CDR3 totals 17 residues. With 3 bases removed from V and 0 bases from J, the gap between germline ends came to 15 bases.

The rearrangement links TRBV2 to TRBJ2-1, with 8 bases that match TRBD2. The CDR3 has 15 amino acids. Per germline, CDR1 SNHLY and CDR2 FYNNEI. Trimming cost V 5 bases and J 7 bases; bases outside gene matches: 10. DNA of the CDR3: TGTGCCAGCAGTCCTCCTAGCGGGCTGGGAAATGAGCAGTTCTTC. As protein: CASSPPSGLGNEQFF.

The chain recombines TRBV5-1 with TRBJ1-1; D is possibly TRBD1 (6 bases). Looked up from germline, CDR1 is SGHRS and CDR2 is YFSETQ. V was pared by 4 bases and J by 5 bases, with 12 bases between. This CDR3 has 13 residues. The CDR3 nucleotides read TGCGCCAGCAGCGTACAGGGTGGGACTGAAGCTTTCTTT. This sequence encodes CASSVQGGTEAFF. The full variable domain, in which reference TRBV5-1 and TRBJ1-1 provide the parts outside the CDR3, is KAGVTQTPRYLIKTRGQQVTLSCSPISGHRSVSWYQQTPGQGLQFLFEYFSETQRNKGNFPGRFSGRQFSNSRSEMNVSTLELGDSALYLCASSVQGGTEAFFGQGTRLTVV.

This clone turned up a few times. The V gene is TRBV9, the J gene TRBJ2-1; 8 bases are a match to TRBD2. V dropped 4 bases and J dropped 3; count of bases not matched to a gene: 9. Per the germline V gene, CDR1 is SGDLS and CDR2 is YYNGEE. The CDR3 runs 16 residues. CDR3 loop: CASSPLSGGDYNEQFF. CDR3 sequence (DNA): TGTGCCAGCAGCCCTCTGAGCGGGGGAGACTACAATGAGCAGTTCTTC.

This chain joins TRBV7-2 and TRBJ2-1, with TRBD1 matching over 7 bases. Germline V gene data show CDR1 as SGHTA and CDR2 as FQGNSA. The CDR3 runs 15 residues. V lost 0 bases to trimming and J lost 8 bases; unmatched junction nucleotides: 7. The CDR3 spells CASSLAPMGQYEQFF. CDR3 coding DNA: TGTGCCAGCAGCTTAGCGCCCATGGGACAGTATGAGCAGTTCTTC.

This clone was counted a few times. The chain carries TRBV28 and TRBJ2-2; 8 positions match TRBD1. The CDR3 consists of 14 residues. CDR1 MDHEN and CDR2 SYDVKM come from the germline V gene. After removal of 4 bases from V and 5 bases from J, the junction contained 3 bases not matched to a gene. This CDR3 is CASSSTGETGELFF. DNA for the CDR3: TGTGCCAGCAGTTCGACAGGGGAAACCGGGGAGCTGTTTTTT.

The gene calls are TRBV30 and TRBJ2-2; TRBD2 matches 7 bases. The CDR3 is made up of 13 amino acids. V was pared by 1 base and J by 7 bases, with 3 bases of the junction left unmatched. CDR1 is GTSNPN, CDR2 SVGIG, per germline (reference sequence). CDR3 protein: CAWSERGDGELFF. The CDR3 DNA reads TGTGCCTGGAGTGAGCGGGGTGACGGGGAGCTGTTTTTT.

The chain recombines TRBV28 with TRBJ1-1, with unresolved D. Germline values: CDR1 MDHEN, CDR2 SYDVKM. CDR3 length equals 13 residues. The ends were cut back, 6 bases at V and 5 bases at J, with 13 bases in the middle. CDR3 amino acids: CASSNPQRTEAFF. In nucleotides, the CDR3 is TGTGCCAGCAGCAATCCTCAGCGGACTGAAGCTTTCTTT.

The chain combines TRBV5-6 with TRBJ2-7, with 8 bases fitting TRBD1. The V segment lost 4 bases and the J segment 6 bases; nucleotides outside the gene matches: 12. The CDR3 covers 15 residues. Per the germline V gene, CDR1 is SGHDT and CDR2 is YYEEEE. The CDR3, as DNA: TGTGCCAGCAGCCCTCCGGGACAGGAGTCTTTCGAGCAGTACTTC. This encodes CASSPPGQESFEQYF.